The clone carrying this TCR beta chain was seen ten or more times. Its antigen remains unidentified. The sample is drawn from a study of blood T cells in healthy people across ages. Study-level information: Capture via template switching afforded approximately one barcoded beta molecule per two T cells. Findings of the study overall: Strongly correlated with naive T cell percentage was TCR beta diversity.

A second PCR, run for about 7 to 11 cycles, used a sample-barcoded 5' primer plus a J-beta primer mix. Each CDR3 protein is one row after TCRdb ran MiXCR on the 5' RACE reads. Among 870,000 or so distinct CDR3 sequences, about 30% were seen once, and the ten largest hold roughly a sixth. Researchers collected around 11 milliliters of peripheral blood from every single donor. The V gene end was trimmed by 4 bases and the J gene end by 6 bases; junction bases not matched to a gene: 10. The CDR3 has 15 residues. Germline-derived CDR1 and CDR2 are LGHNA and YSLEER. The clonotype comes from a woman over 75 in good health. The sequenced material came from blood. The rearrangement joins TRBV4-3 to TRBJ2-5; 8 nucleotides line up with TRBD2. The CDR3, as DNA: TGCGCCAGCAGCCGCTGGACTAGCAGGACCCAGACCCAGTACTTC. As protein: CASSRWTSRTQTQYF.